These T cell receptor beta chains were read from a single sample in a study of shared clonotypes between healthy human individuals. Only in-frame clones appear in the TCRdb table, and some are missing; sequencing was by immunoSEQ multiplex PCR. The sample carries roughly 300,000 clones, about 70% recorded once. Material for sequencing was memory CD4+ T cells sorted from blood. The receptors originated from a man aged 25-45 years in good health. The CDR3 runs from the conserved cysteine through the conserved F or W. A D gene is named only where the DNA matches it firmly. A clone size is listed for some rows: how often the clone was seen (once, few, many), or a class if it is expanded.

D gene,clone size,V gene,J gene,CDR3 DNA,CDR3 protein
.,.,TRBV2,TRBJ1-2,TGTGCCAGCAGTAGAGGTGTGATGAGCTACACCTTC,CASSRGVMSYTF
TRBD2,.,TRBV18,TRBJ2-7,TGTGCCAGCTACGGGACTAGCGGTGGCTACGAGCAGTACTTC,CASYGTSGGYEQYF
TRBD2,once,TRBV11-2,TRBJ2-5,TGTGCCAGCAGCTTAGAAAAGTTTCGAGGACTAGGGCAAGAGACCCAGTACTTC,CASSLEKFRGLGQETQYF
TRBD2,.,TRBV5-1,TRBJ2-1,TGCGCCAGCAGCTTGAGCCAGCGGGATGTGTTCTTC,CASSLSQRDVFF
TRBD2,.,TRBV10-3,TRBJ2-1,TGTGCCATCAGTGTGGGCGGGAGGGCCCCAAGTGAGCAGTTCTTC,CAISVGGRAPSEQFF
TRBD1,once,TRBV5-4,TRBJ1-3,TGTGCCAGCAGCTTGGGTGGGACAGGGGGCTCTGGAAACACCATATATTTT,CASSLGGTGGSGNTIYF
.,once,TRBV6-1,TRBJ2-7,TGTGCCAGCAGTGCGAGGACTTCTTCCTACGAGCAGTACTTC,CASSARTSSYEQYF
.,.,TRBV6-5,TRBJ2-4,TGTGCCAGCAGTTACGTCGGTGGTAGCGGAAACATTCAGTACTTC,CASSYVGGSGNIQYF
.,.,TRBV10-3,TRBJ1-2,TGTGCCATCAGTGACCCAAAGGATGGCTATGGCTACACCTTC,CAISDPKDGYGYTF
.,many,TRBV30,TRBJ2-1,TGTGCCTGGAGTGTACTAGCTTACAATGAGCAGTTCTTC,CAWSVLAYNEQFF
TRBD1,.,TRBV6-1,TRBJ2-2,TGTGCCAGCATCCAGACAGGGTTCGGGTCCGGGGAGCTGTTTTTT,CASIQTGFGSGELFF
.,.,TRBV7-9,TRBJ2-3,TGTGCCAGCAGCCCTTCGTCTCTGTTGGGAGGCACAGATACGCAGTATTTT,CASSPSSLLGGTDTQYF